This T cell receptor (beta chain) was captured by sequencing in a study of response to subunit inactivated influenza vaccine. Study-wide points: The authors offered the suggestion that each seasonal influenza vaccination recruits few new T cells.

Concerning this clonotype: The antigen is unknown.

The V and J ends lost 2 bases and 2 bases respectively, with 14 bases between them. The CDR3 runs to 16 residues. Looked up from germline, CDR1 is LGHDT and CDR2 is YNNKEL (reference sequence). TCRdb fed the RT-PCR reads into MiXCR, producing one record per CDR3 protein. The repertoire holds just over 300,000 distinct CDR3 sequences, with approximately 23% as singletons. The chain links TRBV3-1 to TRBJ2-3; tentative D call: TRBD2 (6 bases). The sequence was obtained from a man in his fifties or sixties who received an inactivated influenza vaccine. The material was PBMCs from blood, obtained less than 22 months after vaccination. The CDR3 nucleotides are TGTGCCAGCAGCCAATACCGAGCGGGCGTCACAGATACGCAGTATTTT. It is translated as CASSQYRAGVTDTQYF.